One and the same sample provided the 21 T cell receptor beta chains below, sequenced in a study of B cell selection in AIRE deficiency. Produced via immunoSEQ multiplex PCR; TCRdb's table is partial and in-frame only. There are 21,000 or so clones in the sample; around 97% occur only once, and approximately 0.3% lies in the top ten. The sorted conventional CD4 T cells were gated as CD4+CD127+. Material for sequencing was conventional CD4+ T cells sorted from PBMCs. Source of these receptors: a human donor with AIRE deficiency.

This CDR3 reads CSYALESYEQYF. CDR3 nucleotides: TGCAGCTATGCATTGGAGTCCTACGAGCAGTACTTC. The chain recombines TRBV29-1 with TRBJ2-7, with no clear D. There are 12 residues in the CDR3. The germline V and J ends were trimmed by 8 bases and 1 base, with 12 bases remaining between them. CDR1 SQVTM and CDR2 ANQGSEA come from the germline V gene.

The chain has TRBV7-2 and TRBJ2-5; 7 bases align to TRBD2. The CDR3 has 17 residues. Germline assignment: CDR1 SGHTA and CDR2 FQGNSA. V was pared by 5 bases and J by 4 bases, with 16 bases of the junction left unmatched. The CDR3 DNA follows: TGTGCCAGCAGCCCCTGGGCCAGGGAGGGAGGTGGAGAGACCCAGTACTTC. It translates to CASSPWAREGGGETQYF.

The chain combines TRBV11-3 with TRBJ1-1; D gene ambiguous. The germline V gene encodes CDR1 SGHNT and CDR2 YENEEA. With 0 bases removed from V and 5 bases from J, the gap between germline ends came to 7 bases. The CDR3 has 13 amino acids. CDR3 loop: CASSLDTGTEAFF. The CDR3, as DNA: TGTGCCAGCAGCTTAGATACCGGGACTGAAGCTTTCTTT.

The chain couples TRBV4-2 to TRBJ2-3; D gene uncertain. V was trimmed by 5 bases and J by 0 bases, leaving 9 bases between them. CDR3 length: 14 residues. Germline V lookup: CDR1 LGHNA, CDR2 YNFKEQ. The DNA for the CDR3 is TGTGCCAGCAGCTTGGCCCCTAGCACAGATACGCAGTATTTT. It yields the protein CASSLAPSTDTQYF.

The chain has TRBV28 and TRBJ1-1; the D gene is possibly TRBD1 (6 bases). Germline CDR1 MDHEN, CDR2 SYDVKM. The CDR3 loop spans 15 amino acids. Trimming removed 2 bases from V and 3 bases from J, with 13 bases in between. CDR3 coding DNA: TGTGCCAGCAGTTTAGGGGGGCAAGGGTACACTGAAGCTTTCTTT. Amino acids: CASSLGGQGYTEAFF. Full variable domain (rest looked up from reference TRBV28 and TRBJ1-1): DVKVTQSSRYLVKRTGEKVFLECVQDMDHENMFWYRQDPGLGLRLIYFSYDVKMKEKGDIPEGYSVSREKKERFSLILESASTNQTSMYLCASSLGGQGYTEAFFGQGTRLTVV.

V and J are TRBV18 and TRBJ2-5; D gene unclear. This CDR3 is built from 13 residues. V dropped 3 bases and J dropped 2 bases, with 7 bases sitting between them. Looked up from germline, CDR1 is KGHSH and CDR2 is LQKENI. The CDR3 sequence: CASSPEIQETQYF. The CDR3 nucleotides are TGTGCCAGCTCACCGGAGATACAAGAGACCCAGTACTTC.

The V gene is TRBV10-3, the J gene TRBJ2-7; D might be TRBD1 (6 bases). Germline values: CDR1 ENHRY, CDR2 SYGVKD. This CDR3 comprises 14 residues. Deletions cut 2 bases from V and 6 bases from J, with 14 bases between. CDR3 DNA sequence: TGTGCCATCAGTGAGACAGGGTATACGGGCGAGCAGTACTTC. Amino acids: CAISETGYTGEQYF.

V and J are TRBV10-3 and TRBJ2-1; no definite D call. Germline V lookup: CDR1 ENHRY, CDR2 SYGVKD. V shed 10 bases and J shed 4 bases, with 20 bases lying between them. This CDR3 is built from 15 residues. The CDR3 loop reads CATSPGRAGYNEQFF. The CDR3 bases are TGTGCCACCAGCCCGGGTCGCGCAGGATACAATGAGCAGTTCTTC.

The rearrangement links TRBV18 to TRBJ2-3; D unresolved. The V end was cut by 2 bases, the J end by 5 bases, with 14 bases between. CDR3 length equals 15 residues. Germline V gives CDR1 KGHSH, CDR2 LQKENI. CDR3 nucleotide sequence: TGTGCCAGCTCACCAGTCCCAGCAGCTGTAGATACGCAGTATTTT. Its protein product is CASSPVPAAVDTQYF.

The chain joins TRBV10-3 to TRBJ2-3; TRBD2 agrees at 10 bases. The CDR3 runs to 14 residues. The trim removed 10 bases at V and 2 bases at J, leaving 6 bases unmatched. Germline CDR1 is ENHRY and CDR2 is SYGVKD. The CDR3 nucleotides are TGTGCCACCGCCGGGACTAGCGACACAGATACGCAGTATTTT. It translates to CATAGTSDTDTQYF.

CDR3 in amino acids: CASSLDQSSYEQYF. The CDR3 region has the DNA TGTGCCAGCAGCTTAGACCAGTCCTCCTACGAGCAGTACTTC. This chain links TRBV7-2 with TRBJ2-7; D gene unclear. Germline lookup yields CDR1 SGHTA and CDR2 FQGNSA. The CDR3 is 14 amino acids. Trimming cost V 1 base and J 0 bases, with 7 bases left between them. Full variable domain (remainder filled in from reference TRBV7-2 and TRBJ2-7): GAGVSQSPSNKVTEKGKDVELRCDPISGHTALYWYRQSLGQGLEFLIYFQGNSAPDKSGLPSDRFSAERTGGSVSTLTIQRTQQEDSAVYLCASSLDQSSYEQYFGPGTRLTVT.

The genes are TRBV6-6 and TRBJ1-1; D possibly corresponds to TRBD1 (6 bases). Germline V CDR1 and CDR2: MNHNY, SVGAGI (reference sequence). V lost 8 bases and J 6 bases, leaving 19 bases between the germline ends. There are 14 residues in the CDR3. CDR3 region: CASGYNRVDAEAFF. DNA for the CDR3: TGTGCCAGCGGGTACAACAGGGTCGATGCTGAAGCTTTCTTT.

This clone came up once. The genes are TRBV5-4 and TRBJ2-3; D gene unclear. CDR1 is SGHNT, CDR2 YYREEE, per germline (reference sequence). The CDR3 totals 13 residues. The V end lost 4 bases, the J end lost 6 bases, and 12 bases lay between the germline ends. CDR3 bases: TGTGCCAGCAGCCAAACCCCCGTTGATACGCAGTATTTT. It yields the protein CASSQTPVDTQYF.

The V and J genes are TRBV6-6 and TRBJ1-2; weak D call: TRBD1 (5 bases). Trimming left V 7 bases short and J 4 bases short, with 13 bases between. Germline CDR1 is MNHNY and CDR2 is SVGAGI (reference sequence). The length of the CDR3 is 13 residues. CDR3 residues: CASTPAQGYGYTF. The CDR3 DNA reads as TGTGCCAGCACCCCTGCCCAGGGCTATGGCTACACCTTC.

This clone was seen a single time. The V and J genes are TRBV7-9 and TRBJ2-7; D unclear. The V end lost 2 bases, the J end lost 5 bases, and 4 bases lay between the germline ends. Germline V lookup: CDR1 SEHNR, CDR2 FQNEAQ (reference sequence). This CDR3 has 11 residues. In DNA form, the CDR3 reads TGTGCCAGCAGCTTAAACGACGAGCAGTACTTC. Translated, it gives CASSLNDEQYF.

This chain links TRBV9 with TRBJ1-2; D is unresolved. The V end was cut by 7 bases, the J end by 8 bases, with 15 bases between. Germline V gene data show CDR1 as SGDLS and CDR2 as YYNGEE. This CDR3 contains 12 residues. CDR3 sequence: CASHSQKDGYTF. As DNA, the CDR3 is TGTGCCAGCCACAGCCAGAAGGACGGCTACACCTTC.

V gene TRBV19 combines with J gene TRBJ1-2; D might be TRBD1 (6 bases). The CDR3 length is 16 residues. V gave up 4 bases and J gave up 8 bases, with 23 bases separating them. CDR1 and CDR2 from the germline V gene are LNHDA and SQIVND (reference sequence). The CDR3 loop is CASSRVQGVSAKGYTF. The DNA of the CDR3 is TGTGCCAGTAGTAGAGTACAGGGTGTATCGGCGAAGGGCTACACCTTC.

The V call is TRBV28, the J call TRBJ1-2; D is ambiguous. In germline, CDR1 is MDHEN, CDR2 SYDVKM. CDR3 length: 16 amino acids. V dropped 2 bases and J dropped 3 bases, with 16 bases sitting between them. CDR3 in DNA: TGTGCCAGCAGTTTAATGGCTCTCAGGAGAGACTATGGCTACACCTTC. This codes for CASSLMALRRDYGYTF.

This rearrangement joins TRBV13 to TRBJ2-1, with 12 bases that match TRBD2. Germline V gives CDR1 PRHDT, CDR2 FYEKMQ (reference sequence). V lost 5 bases, J lost 0 bases, and 2 bases stayed unmatched. The CDR3 sequence is 16 residues long. This CDR3 reads CASSLGLAGSYNEQFF. In DNA, the CDR3 is TGTGCCAGCAGCCTGGGACTAGCGGGCTCCTACAATGAGCAGTTCTTC. The entire variable domain, with the rest obtained from reference TRBV13 and TRBJ2-1, is as follows: AAGVIQSPRHLIKEKRETATLKCYPIPRHDTVYWYQQGPGQDPQFLISFYEKMQSDKGSIPDRFSAQQFSDYHSELNMSSLELGDSALYFCASSLGLAGSYNEQFFGPGTRLTVL.

The chain uses TRBV5-6 and TRBJ2-3, with 7 bases aligning to TRBD1. The CDR3 has 15 amino acids. Germline V gene lookup returns CDR1 SGHDT and CDR2 YYEEEE. J lost 2 bases, V lost 5 bases, and 8 bases had no gene match. CDR3 protein: CASRPDRSYTDTQYF. CDR3 coding DNA: TGTGCCAGCAGACCGGACAGGAGCTACACAGATACGCAGTATTTT. Filled out from reference TRBV5-6 and TRBJ2-3, the complete variable domain reads DAGVTQSPTHLIKTRGQQVTLRCSPKSGHDTVSWYQQALGQGPQFIFQYYEEEERQRGNFPDRFSGHQFPNYSSELNVNALLLGDSALYLCASRPDRSYTDTQYFGPGTRLTVL.

The rearrangement uses TRBV10-3 and TRBJ2-3; 7 bases are a match to TRBD2. Per germline, CDR1 ENHRY and CDR2 SYGVKD. J gave up 2 bases and V 3 bases, and 2 bases lay outside the gene matches. The CDR3 covers 14 residues. The CDR3 region has the DNA TGTGCCATCAGTGACTGGGACTACACAGATACGCAGTATTTT. Its translation is CAISDWDYTDTQYF.